There are many counts of the clone carrying this TCR beta chain. The CDR3 consists of 15 residues. The germline gives CDR1 SGHRS, CDR2 YFSETQ. The V end lost 7 bases, the J end lost 0 bases, and 14 bases lay between the germline ends. TCRdb reprocessed the 5' RACE reads via MiXCR and lists one record per CDR3 protein. The sample contains fewer than 20,000 distinct CDR3 sequences, roughly 9% of which appear only once. The data were obtained in a study of neurological immune-mediated disorders. The sequence was obtained from a man in his forties or fifties in good health. The J gene is TRBJ1-3, the V gene TRBV5-1; D uncertain. Material for sequencing was CD8+ T cells from blood. CDR3 region: CASAADQSSGNTIYF. The CDR3 nucleotides read TGCGCCAGCGCGGCAGACCAAAGCTCTGGAAACACCATATATTTT.